One and the same sample provided the 16 T cell receptor beta chains below, sequenced in a study of technical replicates of blood from a handful of donors. Here immunoSEQ multiplex PCR was the method, and the copy in TCRdb shows in-frame clones only, minus some. The sample contains 65,000 to 80,000 clones, 90% to 95% of which appear only once. The sample was T cells isolated from PBMCs. All receptors come from a human donor in good health.

This clone was counted once. The V and J genes are TRBV7-9 and TRBJ2-7, with a weak D call TRBD2 (5 bases). CDR3 length: 12 residues. Germline V gene lookup returns CDR1 SEHNR and CDR2 FQNEAQ (reference sequence). Trimming pared 6 bases from V and 5 bases from J, leaving 11 bases between. CDR3 loop: CASRSDSDEQYF. The CDR3 coding sequence is TGTGCCAGCAGGTCGGACTCTGACGAGCAGTACTTC.

The rearrangement joins TRBV27 to TRBJ1-5; D is unclear. The V end lost 6 bases, the J end lost 6 bases, and 15 bases lay between the germline ends. Per the germline V gene, CDR1 is MNHEY and CDR2 is SMNVEV (reference sequence). The CDR3 totals 14 residues. The CDR3 nucleotides read TGTGCCAGCAGCCAAGTTCCCACTATTCAGCCCCAGCATTTT. It codes for CASSQVPTIQPQHF.

In the case of this clone: At one end the junction does not follow the germline gene, possibly because of a read error. The V call is TRBV9, the J call TRBJ2-1; TRBD2 might be the D (6 bases). Germline-derived CDR1 and CDR2 are SGDLS and YYNGEE. CDR3 size: 15 residues. CDR3 protein: CASSARLVSHNEQFF. CDR3 DNA sequence: TGTGCCAGCAGCGCCCGACTAGTCTCCCACAATGAGCAGTTCTTC.

This clone has only one observation. The gene calls are TRBV9 and TRBJ1-2; D gene unclear. Germline V gene sequence: CDR1 SGDLS, CDR2 YYNGEE. Trimming pared 4 bases from V and 8 bases from J, leaving 18 bases between. The CDR3 has 14 amino acids. This CDR3 is CASSSTFSVTGYTF. CDR3 nucleotides: TGTGCCAGCAGCTCCACGTTTAGCGTAACCGGCTACACCTTC.

As to this clone: The sample carries other DNA sequences with the same CDR3. This chain uses TRBV6-5 with TRBJ1-1; no reliable D call. The CDR3 has 14 residues. Germline loops: CDR1 MNHEY, CDR2 SVGAGI. V lost 0 bases, J lost 4 bases, and 9 bases lay in between. CDR3: CASSYSTGSTEAFF. The CDR3 DNA reads as TGTGCCAGCAGTTACTCGACGGGGAGCACTGAAGCTTTCTTT.

V usage is TRBV19 and J usage is TRBJ1-2; no clear D. The CDR3 has 11 amino acids. Germline V gives CDR1 LNHDA, CDR2 SQIVND (reference sequence). The V end lost 6 bases, the J end lost 4 bases, and 6 bases lay between the germline ends. CDR3 in amino acids: CASREPYGYTF. CDR3 nucleotide sequence: TGTGCCAGTAGAGAGCCCTATGGCTACACCTTC.

The chain combines TRBV13 with TRBJ1-1; 7 nucleotides match TRBD1. V shed 0 bases, J shed 4 bases, and the junction held 5 bases outside the gene matches. The germline V gene encodes CDR1 PRHDT and CDR2 FYEKMQ (reference sequence). This CDR3 contains 15 residues. The CDR3: CASSLGWAGGTEAFF. The CDR3 nucleotides are TGTGCCAGCAGCTTAGGATGGGCAGGGGGCACTGAAGCTTTCTTT. The full variable domain, its missing parts supplied by reference TRBV13 and TRBJ1-1, is AAGVIQSPRHLIKEKRETATLKCYPIPRHDTVYWYQQGPGQDPQFLISFYEKMQSDKGSIPDRFSAQQFSDYHSELNMSSLELGDSALYFCASSLGWAGGTEAFFGQGTRLTVV.

The J gene is TRBJ2-3, the V gene TRBV7-2; D is unresolved. The CDR3 length is 12 residues. Germline V gene lookup returns CDR1 SGHTA and CDR2 FQGNSA. V lost 2 bases and J lost 6, with 6 bases in between. CDR3 in DNA: TGTGCCAGCAGCTTATATCCCGATACGCAGTATTTT. Its translation: CASSLYPDTQYF.

The chain combines TRBV27 with TRBJ1-1, with D perhaps matching TRBD1 (5 bases). The CDR3 extends over 14 amino acids. Trimming removed 2 bases from V and 6 bases from J, with 13 bases in between. The germline gives CDR1 MNHEY, CDR2 SMNVEV (reference sequence). DNA of the CDR3: TGTGCCAGCAGTTTACTGGGGCGCAGTCCTGAAGCTTTCTTT. It encodes CASSLLGRSPEAFF.

J is TRBJ2-7 and V is TRBV2; unclear D gene. Germline lookup yields CDR1 SNHLY and CDR2 FYNNEI. V gave up 9 bases and J gave up 4 bases, with 16 bases separating them. This CDR3 spans 13 amino acids. CDR3 DNA: TGTGCCAGTGCGGCTTTGACGCGGTACGAGCAGTACTTC. It translates to CASAALTRYEQYF.

The V gene is TRBV6-5, the J gene TRBJ1-5; TRBD1 matches 9 bases. Germline V lookup: CDR1 MNHEY, CDR2 SVGAGI. V dropped 6 bases and J dropped 7; count of bases not matched to a gene: 7. The CDR3 runs to 14 residues. The CDR3 is CASRLGTGHQPQHF. DNA for the CDR3: TGTGCCAGCAGGTTAGGGACAGGGCACCAGCCCCAGCATTTT.

The J gene is TRBJ1-1, the V gene TRBV5-1; D perhaps matches TRBD1 (5 bases). This CDR3 has 14 amino acids. V shed 0 bases and J shed 1 base, with 7 bases lying between them. The germline V gene encodes CDR1 SGHRS and CDR2 YFSETQ. In DNA, the CDR3 is TGCGCCAGCAGCTTGGCCACAGGGAACACTGAAGCTTTCTTT. Translation gives CASSLATGNTEAFF.

V and J are TRBV9 and TRBJ2-1, with 9 bases matching TRBD2. Looked up from germline, CDR1 is SGDLS and CDR2 is YYNGEE. The J segment lost 8 bases and the V segment lost 4 bases, leaving 13 bases of the junction unmatched. CDR3 size: 16 residues. CDR3 loop: CASSPTGVAGAHEQFF. The CDR3 DNA is TGTGCCAGCAGCCCCACCGGGGTAGCGGGAGCCCATGAGCAGTTCTTC.

The CDR3 nucleotides read TGTGCCAGCAGCTTGGTCCAGGGCAAGGGTTACGAGCAGTACTTC. It encodes CASSLVQGKGYEQYF. V gene TRBV5-4 combines with J gene TRBJ2-7, with D tentatively TRBD1 (5 bases). Trimming removed 0 bases at V and 4 bases at J, with 14 bases between. The CDR3 is 15 residues long. Germline-derived CDR1 and CDR2 are SGHNT and YYREEE (reference sequence). Variable domain in full (rest from reference TRBV5-4 and TRBJ2-7): ETGVTQSPTHLIKTRGQQVTLRCSSQSGHNTVSWYQQALGQGPQFIFQYYREEENGRGNFPPRFSGLQFPNYSSELNVNALELDDSALYLCASSLVQGKGYEQYFGPGTRLTVT.

This clone has a single count. J is TRBJ2-1 and V is TRBV6-5; 9 nucleotides line up with TRBD1. J lost 7 bases, V lost 6 bases, and 7 bases had no gene match. Germline CDR1 is MNHEY and CDR2 is SVGAGI. This CDR3 is built from 14 residues. The CDR3 DNA reads TGTGCCAGCAGCGGGGACAGGGAGGTAAATGAGCAGTTCTTC. This translates into CASSGDREVNEQFF.

The rearrangement uses TRBV6-6 and TRBJ1-4; 8 bases align to TRBD1. CDR1 and CDR2 from the germline V gene are MNHNY and SVGAGI (reference sequence). V shed 2 bases and J 8 bases; nucleotides not matched to a gene: 7. The CDR3 has 15 residues. Here the CDR3 reads CASSYPDRGSEKLFF. As DNA, the CDR3 is TGTGCCAGCAGTTACCCCGACAGGGGAAGCGAAAAACTGTTTTTT.